These T cell receptor beta chains were read from a single sample in a study of radiation and T cells in renal cell carcinoma. Profiling relied on immunoSEQ multiplex PCR, and the TCRdb table lists in-frame clones only, not all of them. The sample holds 95,000 to 150,000 clones, around 83% seen once. Specimen: blood, collected from a patient whose treatment included radiotherapy and nephrectomy. These receptors all stem from a woman aged 60 to 75 with renal cell carcinoma. Both conserved end residues are part of each CDR3. A D gene is named only where the DNA matches it firmly. Where a row states a size, it is once, few, many or the class of an expanded clone; other rows omit it.

TRBD1	TRBV18	.	TRBJ2-7	CASSFMTGDHEQYF	TGTGCCAGCTCATTTATGACAGGGGACCACGAGCAGTACTTC
TRBD1	TRBV6-5	once	TRBJ2-7	CASRYRGSYEQYF	TGTGCCAGCAGATACAGGGGGAGCTACGAGCAGTACTTC
TRBD2	TRBV7-6	.	TRBJ2-2	CASSLGLAGVVPGELFF	TGTGCCAGCAGCTTAGGCCTAGCGGGAGTCGTTCCCGGGGAGCTGTTTTTT
TRBD1	TRBV10-2	.	TRBJ1-5	CARITGGNQPQHF	TGCGCCCGCATAACAGGGGGCAATCAGCCCCAGCATTTT
TRBD1	TRBV4-2	.	TRBJ1-1	CASSQDRTGNEAFF	TGTGCCAGCAGCCAAGATAGGACAGGGAATGAAGCTTTCTTT
TRBD2	TRBV5-1	.	TRBJ2-2	CASSEEWGASGTGELFF	TGCGCCAGCAGCGAGGAGTGGGGCGCTAGCGGCACCGGGGAGCTGTTTTTT
.	TRBV27	.	TRBJ2-7	CASSLGRAAYEQYF	TGTGCCAGCAGTTTGGGCAGGGCCGCCTACGAGCAGTACTTC
.	TRBV4-1	.	TRBJ2-2	CASSHPHGDNTGELFF	TGCGCCAGCAGCCATCCCCATGGGGATAACACCGGGGAGCTGTTTTTT
.	TRBV12-1	.	TRBJ1-3	CASRARDVGNTIYF	TGTGCCAGCAGAGCCCGGGACGTTGGAAACACCATATATTTT
TRBD1	TRBV5-1	.	TRBJ2-7	CASSFHSSGQGNYEQYF	TGCGCCAGCAGCTTCCATTCATCGGGACAGGGAAACTACGAGCAGTACTTC
.	TRBV5-6	.	TRBJ2-4	CASSLRGVGNIQYF	TGTGCCAGCAGCTTGCGAGGGGTTGGAAACATTCAGTACTTC
.	TRBV28	.	TRBJ2-5	CASSRLGTEQETQYF	TGTGCCAGCAGCCGCCTAGGGACGGAGCAAGAGACCCAGTACTTC
TRBD2	TRBV7-9	.	TRBJ2-7	CASSRSGLAEPFSYEQYF	TGTGCCAGCAGCCGAAGTGGGCTAGCGGAGCCTTTTTCCTACGAGCAGTACTTC
.	TRBV11-2	once	TRBJ1-2	CASSLGTGSDGYTF	TGTGCCAGCAGCTTAGGTACAGGGTCGGATGGCTACACCTTC
.	TRBV6-6	.	TRBJ2-2	CATRPGTSTGELFF	TGTGCCACCAGACCGGGGACCTCCACCGGGGAGCTGTTTTTT
.	TRBV4-1	.	TRBJ2-1	CASSQDQAQGFVQFF	TGCGCCAGCAGCCAAGATCAGGCGCAGGGATTCGTGCAGTTCTTC
.	TRBV28	few	TRBJ1-1	CASSLGYRREAFF	TGTGCCAGCAGTTTGGGTTACAGGCGGGAAGCTTTCTTT
.	TRBV28	.	TRBJ1-2	CASGNRVNYGYTF	TGTGCCAGCGGAAACAGGGTAAACTATGGCTACACCTTC
.	TRBV5-1	.	TRBJ2-3	CASSSQSTDTQYF	TGCGCCAGCAGCTCACAAAGCACAGATACGCAGTATTTT
.	TRBV2	.	TRBJ1-1	CASLPSAGEFTEAFF	TGTGCCAGCCTCCCCTCAGCGGGGGAGTTCACTGAAGCTTTCTTT
.	TRBV30	once	TRBJ2-7	CAWRSRVNRYEQYF	TGTGCCTGGAGGAGCAGGGTAAACCGCTACGAGCAGTACTTC
TRBD1	TRBV7-6	.	TRBJ1-1	CASSPRQGVYTEAFF	TGTGCCAGCAGCCCCCGACAGGGCGTATACACTGAAGCTTTCTTT
.	TRBV11-2	.	TRBJ1-5	CASSLVNSNQPQHF	TGTGCCAGCAGCTTAGTTAATAGCAATCAGCCCCAGCATTTT
.	TRBV6-5	.	TRBJ2-1	CAISPLAYNEQFF	TGTGCCATCAGCCCACTAGCTTACAATGAGCAGTTCTTC
TRBD2	TRBV19	.	TRBJ2-1	CASSRWRSGGRDEQFF	TGTGCCAGTAGTAGGTGGCGGAGCGGGGGGCGGGATGAGCAGTTCTTC